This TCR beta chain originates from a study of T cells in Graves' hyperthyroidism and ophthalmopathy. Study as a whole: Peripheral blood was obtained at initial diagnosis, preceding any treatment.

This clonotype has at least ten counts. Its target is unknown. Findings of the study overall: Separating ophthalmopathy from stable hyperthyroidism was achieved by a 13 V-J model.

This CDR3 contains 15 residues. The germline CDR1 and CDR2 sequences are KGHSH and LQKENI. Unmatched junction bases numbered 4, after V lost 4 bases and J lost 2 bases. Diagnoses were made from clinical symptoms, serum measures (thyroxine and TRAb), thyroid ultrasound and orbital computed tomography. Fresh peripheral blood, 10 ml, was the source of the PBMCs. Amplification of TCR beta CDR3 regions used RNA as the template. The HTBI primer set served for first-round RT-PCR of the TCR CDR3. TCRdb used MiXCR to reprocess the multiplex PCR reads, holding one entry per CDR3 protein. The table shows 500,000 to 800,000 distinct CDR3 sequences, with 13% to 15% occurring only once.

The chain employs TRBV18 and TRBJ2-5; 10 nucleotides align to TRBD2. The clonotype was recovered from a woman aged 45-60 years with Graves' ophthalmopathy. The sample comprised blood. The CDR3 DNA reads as TGTGCCAGCTCACTCCTACTAGCGGGACAAGAGACCCAGTACTTC. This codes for CASSLLLAGQETQYF.